This T cell receptor (beta chain) was captured in a study of blood T cell repertoires in COVID-19. This clone appeared once. Between the trimmed V and J ends, which lost 1 base and 6 bases, there was a span of 11 bases. This CDR3 is 13 amino acids long. Germline CDR1 and CDR2: SGDLS and YYNGEE. Generated by immunoSEQ multiplex PCR, the TCRdb table keeps only in-frame clones and is missing some. The repertoire holds fewer than 250,000 clones, over 80% seen once, with approximately 2.6% in the top ten. This TCR came from an older woman with active or convalescent COVID-19. Specimen: peripheral blood. The chain carries TRBV9 and TRBJ2-7; perhaps TRBD2 as D (7 bases). CDR3 residues: CASSVRGGTEQYF. In DNA, the CDR3 is TGTGCCAGCAGCGTAAGGGGGGGCACCGAGCAGTACTTC.